These 8 T cell receptor beta chains were all obtained from the same sample, sequenced in a study of regulatory T cells in long-lasting Graves disease. Arm-PCR of CDR3 regions and iRepertoire HTBI primers were used to build TCR beta libraries. TCRdb fed the multiplex PCR reads into MiXCR, producing one record per CDR3 protein. The sample records around 400,000 distinct CDR3 sequences, around 16% being singletons. Sample time point: newly diagnosed GD, antithyroid drugs for less than 3 months. From PBMCs, RNA was extracted and then used to make the TCR library. The specimen comprised peripheral blood mononuclear cells (PBMCs), sampled at new diagnosis, from a patient treated with antithyroid drugs. These receptors came from a female donor with Graves disease.

Concerning this clonotype: A much larger clone sits a single nucleotide away, making a read error possible. Since the CDR3 does not end with the conserved phenylalanine or tryptophan, this likely comes from a read error. V and J are TRBV20-1 and TRBJ2-1; 7 nucleotides align to TRBD2. Germline CDR1 and CDR2: DFQATT and SNEGSKA (reference sequence). CDR3 size: 14 residues. With 1 base clipped from V and 4 bases from J, the junction kept 4 bases outside the gene matches. CDR3 nucleotide sequence: TGCAGTGCTAGAGGGGGGGGTTCGTACAATGAGCAGTTCCTC. It codes for CSARGGGSYNEQFL.

This clonotype has more than one count but fewer than ten. A much bigger clone sits one base away, suggesting this may be a read error. This rearrangement joins TRBV2 to TRBJ2-7, with 9 bases that match TRBD1. V was pared by 3 bases and J by 4 bases, with 7 bases of the junction left unmatched. Germline V gene sequence: CDR1 SNHLY, CDR2 FYNNEI. The CDR3 is 15 residues long. The CDR3 protein is CASSDQHRGPYEQYF. The CDR3 bases are TGTGCCAGCAGTGATCAGCACAGGGGGCCTTACGAGCAGTACTTC.

This chain links TRBV6-2 or TRBV6-3 with TRBJ2-1, with 9 bases fitting TRBD2. CDR3 length: 13 amino acids. With 7 bases clipped from V and 10 bases from J, the junction kept 8 bases outside the gene matches. From germline, CDR1 is MNHEY and CDR2 SVGEGT. The CDR3 DNA reads as TGTGCCAGCACTGGCGGGAGGGTAGGAGAGCAGTTCTTC. Translated, it gives CASTGGRVGEQFF.

In this sample, this clonotype turned up many times. This sequence joins TRBV5-1 and TRBJ1-2, with a tentative D call TRBD1 (6 bases). CDR3 length: 21 residues. The V end was cut by 1 base, the J end by 7 bases, with 35 bases between. Germline V gene data show CDR1 as SGHRS and CDR2 as YFSETQ. Here the CDR3 DNA reads TGCGCCAGCAGCTTGACCATAGCCGGAGCCGCAGGGGAACCCCGCGGACGTGGCTACACCTTC. It yields the protein CASSLTIAGAAGEPRGRGYTF.

Ten or more counts support this clonotype. The chain carries TRBV20-1 and TRBJ1-1; the D is unclear. Between the trimmed V and J ends, which lost 2 bases and 0 bases, there was a span of 19 bases. From germline, CDR1 is DFQATT and CDR2 SNEGSKA (reference sequence). The CDR3 extends over 17 amino acids. The CDR3 loop reads CSARIEMRHQLNTEAFF. In DNA, the CDR3 is TGCAGTGCTAGAATAGAGATGCGACATCAACTGAACACTGAAGCTTTCTTT.

This clonotype was recorded at least ten times. The J gene is TRBJ2-1, the V gene TRBV6-5, with D possibly TRBD2 on 6 matching bases. Trimming removed 3 bases from V and 12 bases from J, with 12 bases in between. Looked up from germline, CDR1 is MNHEY and CDR2 is SVGAGI. This CDR3 contains 12 residues. The chain's CDR3 is CASSYRTNLQFF. The CDR3 DNA reads as TGTGCCAGCAGTTATCGGACTAACCTGCAGTTCTTC.

This clonotype was counted at least ten times. The chain combines TRBV29-1 with TRBJ2-3, with TRBD2 identical over 9 bases. CDR1 and CDR2 from the germline V gene are SQVTM and ANQGSEA. The CDR3 runs to 16 residues. The junction had 11 bases not matched to a gene; V was cut back by 5 bases and J by 2 bases. For the CDR3, the DNA is TGCAGCGTTACAGCTCCCCTAGCGGGACCCACAGATACGCAGTATTTT. Translation: CSVTAPLAGPTDTQYF.

This clonotype was seen many times. V is TRBV27 and J is TRBJ2-7; tentatively, D is TRBD2 (5 bases). Germline V lookup: CDR1 MNHEY, CDR2 SMNVEV (reference sequence). The ends were cut back, 1 base at V and 6 bases at J, with 13 bases in the middle. The CDR3 extends over 14 amino acids. CDR3 protein: CASSLFGTAGEQYF. In DNA, the CDR3 is TGTGCCAGCAGTTTATTCGGTACGGCGGGCGAGCAGTACTTC.